The 16 T cell receptor beta chains reported below all come from one sample, sequenced in a study of T cell responses to AZD1222 COVID-19 vaccine. The assay was immunoSEQ multiplex PCR, and TCRdb's table has in-frame clones only and misses some. The sample lists about 140,000 clones, 70% to 90% occurring once. This material consisted of peripheral blood, taken on day 0 of AZD1222 vaccination. These receptors came from an adult in good health.

The count of this clone is one. J is TRBJ1-4 and V is TRBV5-1, with 7 bases identical to TRBD1. Looked up from germline, CDR1 is SGHRS and CDR2 is YFSETQ. The trim removed 5 bases at V and 7 bases at J, leaving 11 bases unmatched. This CDR3 is 15 amino acids long. The CDR3, as DNA: TGCGCCAGCAGACCCCTGGTAGGGGGCTTTGAAAAACTGTTTTTT. It translates to CASRPLVGGFEKLFF.

The chain joins TRBV18 to TRBJ1-5, with 7 positions matching TRBD1. V was pared by 4 bases and J by 7 bases, with 7 bases of the junction left unmatched. Germline loops: CDR1 KGHSH, CDR2 LQKENI. The CDR3 is made up of 14 amino acids. This CDR3 reads CASSRGRGSQPQHF. CDR3 nucleotide sequence: TGTGCCAGCTCACGAGGCAGGGGGTCACAGCCCCAGCATTTT.

The chain links TRBV6-5 to TRBJ2-7; the D gene is possibly TRBD2 (6 bases). The CDR3 length is 15 residues. Deletions cut 4 bases from V and 3 bases from J, with 16 bases between. Germline CDR1 MNHEY, CDR2 SVGAGI. CDR3 sequence: CASSSLSGGIYEQYF. The CDR3 DNA reads as TGTGCCAGCAGTTCGCTTAGCGGAGGTATCTACGAGCAGTACTTC.

The gene calls are TRBV9 and TRBJ1-1; D is unclear. The length of the CDR3 is 15 residues. Per germline, CDR1 SGDLS and CDR2 YYNGEE. V was shortened by 2 bases and J by 4 bases, with 15 bases between the two germline ends. The CDR3 sequence: CASSVRGGGITEAFF. CDR3 sequence (DNA): TGTGCCAGCAGCGTGAGAGGAGGAGGGATCACTGAAGCTTTCTTT.

The CDR3 loop is CASSSDRYGAFF. CDR3 bases: TGTGCCAGCAGCTCGGACAGGTACGGAGCTTTCTTT. The rearrangement uses TRBV7-2 and TRBJ1-1; TRBD1 matches at 7 bases. After removal of 4 bases from V and 10 bases from J, the junction contained 6 bases not matched to a gene. The CDR3 totals 12 residues. CDR1 and CDR2 from the germline V gene are SGHTA and FQGNSA. The entire variable domain, with the rest obtained from reference TRBV7-2 and TRBJ1-1, is as follows: GAGVSQSPSNKVTEKGKDVELRCDPISGHTALYWYRQSLGQGLEFLIYFQGNSAPDKSGLPSDRFSAERTGGSVSTLTIQRTQQEDSAVYLCASSSDRYGAFFGQGTRLTVV.

The rearrangement uses TRBV10-3 and TRBJ2-1; 11 bases are a match to TRBD2. CDR1 and CDR2 from the germline V gene are ENHRY and SYGVKD. V was pared by 5 bases and J by 5 bases, with 2 bases of the junction left unmatched. The CDR3 consists of 14 residues. Here the CDR3 reads CAISPTSGDNEQFF. In DNA form, the CDR3 reads TGTGCCATCAGTCCGACTAGCGGGGACAATGAGCAGTTCTTC.

V gene TRBV4-1 combines with J gene TRBJ1-2; perhaps TRBD1 as D (6 bases). The length of the CDR3 is 18 residues. Germline V gene sequence: CDR1 MGHRA, CDR2 YSYEKL. With 2 bases removed from V and 1 base from J, the gap between germline ends came to 20 bases. The CDR3 protein is CASSQKSPGEGYNYGYTF. CDR3 DNA sequence: TGCGCCAGCAGCCAAAAGTCGCCAGGGGAGGGGTATAACTATGGCTACACCTTC.

The chain employs TRBV9 and TRBJ1-1; 9 bases are shared with TRBD1. V shed 3 bases and J 3 bases; nucleotides not matched to a gene: 6. Looked up from germline, CDR1 is SGDLS and CDR2 is YYNGEE. The CDR3 consists of 15 residues. CDR3: CASSGDRAGDTEAFF. For the CDR3, the DNA is TGTGCCAGCAGCGGGGACAGGGCTGGGGACACTGAAGCTTTCTTT. Variable domain in full (rest from reference TRBV9 and TRBJ1-1): DSGVTQTPKHLITATGQRVTLRCSPRSGDLSVYWYQQSLDQGLQFLIQYYNGEERAKGNILERFSAQQFPDLHSELNLSSLELGDSALYFCASSGDRAGDTEAFFGQGTRLTVV.

The chain employs TRBV27 and TRBJ1-6; 10 bases line up with TRBD1. V was pared by 5 bases and J by 5 bases, with 3 bases of the junction left unmatched. The CDR3 runs 15 residues. Germline CDR1 MNHEY, CDR2 SMNVEV (reference sequence). In DNA form, the CDR3 reads TGTGCCAGCAGTGCGACAGGGGGCGATAATTCACCCCTCCACTTT. This translates into CASSATGGDNSPLHF.

The V gene is TRBV28, the J gene TRBJ2-5; 7 bases agree with TRBD1. Germline CDR1 MDHEN, CDR2 SYDVKM. The V segment lost 3 bases and the J segment 7 bases; nucleotides outside the gene matches: 8. The CDR3 extends over 14 amino acids. As DNA, the CDR3 is TGTGCCAGCAGTTTCGCGCAGGGGGTGGGGACCCAGTACTTC. Its translation: CASSFAQGVGTQYF.

This clone was seen a single time. V gene TRBV29-1 combines with J gene TRBJ2-5; no reliable D call. The CDR3 is 15 amino acids. V was trimmed by 4 bases and J by 2 bases, leaving 17 bases between them. Germline CDR1 is SQVTM and CDR2 is ANQGSEA. CDR3 sequence reads: CSVVEVGLVQETQYF. As DNA, the CDR3 is TGCAGCGTTGTTGAGGTCGGGCTGGTTCAAGAGACCCAGTACTTC.

The rearrangement uses TRBV9 and TRBJ2-7; 10 bases align to TRBD1. The CDR3 runs 14 residues. Trimming at V came to 2 bases and at J to 6 bases, leaving 5 bases not matched to a gene. The germline V gene encodes CDR1 SGDLS and CDR2 YYNGEE. CDR3 protein: CASSVDRGDGEQYF. CDR3 in DNA: TGTGCCAGCAGCGTGGACAGGGGGGATGGCGAGCAGTACTTC.

The V and J genes are TRBV19 and TRBJ1-1, with D tentatively TRBD1 (5 bases). V was clipped by 9 bases and J by 1 base, with 12 bases between them. The CDR3 length is 13 residues. Germline CDR1 LNHDA, CDR2 SQIVND (reference sequence). This chain's CDR3 is CASKDTPNTEAFF. The CDR3 DNA reads TGTGCCAGCAAGGACACTCCGAACACTGAAGCTTTCTTT. Together with reference TRBV19 and TRBJ1-1, the CDR3 gives the full variable domain: DGGITQSPKYLFRKEGQNVTLSCEQNLNHDAMYWYRQDPGQGLRLIYYSQIVNDFQKGDIAEGYSVSREKKESFPLTVTSAQKNPTAFYLCASKDTPNTEAFFGQGTRLTVV.

V and J are TRBV12-3 or TRBV12-4 and TRBJ1-1, with no clear D. CDR3 length: 13 residues. The V end was cut by 7 bases, the J end by 3 bases, with 12 bases between. The CDR3 bases are TGTGCCAGCACCTCCCTAGGGTACACTGAAGCTTTCTTT. Protein: CASTSLGYTEAFF.

The table lists this clone with a count of one. The chain couples TRBV2 to TRBJ1-3; 8 bases align to TRBD1. There are 16 residues in the CDR3. V gave up 1 base and J gave up 0 bases; unmatched junction bases: 2. Germline-derived CDR1 and CDR2 are SNHLY and FYNNEI. The CDR3 region is CASSEGDRISGNTIYF. The CDR3 nucleotides are TGTGCCAGCAGTGAAGGGGACAGGATCTCTGGAAACACCATATATTTT.

The chain joins TRBV4-3 to TRBJ1-1; TRBD1 matches 7 bases. CDR3 size: 13 residues. Losses at the gene ends were 4 bases for V and 4 bases for J; bases not matched to a gene: 3. The germline V gene encodes CDR1 LGHNA and CDR2 YSLEER. The CDR3 DNA is TGCGCCAGCAGCCTGACAGGGTCCACTGAAGCTTTCTTT. Encoded protein: CASSLTGSTEAFF.